The clone carrying this T cell receptor (beta chain) was counted only a few times. The target antigen is unknown. Primers used in a second PCR of about 6 to 11 cycles were a sample-barcoded 5' primer and a J-beta primer mix. From the 5' RACE reads, TCRdb called clonotypes with MiXCR, one entry per CDR3 protein. The sample holds 950,000 to 1,200,000 distinct CDR3 sequences; roughly two fifths are singletons and the top ten take roughly 13%. The V gene end was trimmed by 4 bases and the J gene end by 14 bases; junction bases not matched to a gene: 12. CDR1 and CDR2 from the germline V gene are MGHDK and SYGVNS. The length of the CDR3 is 15 residues. This record comes from a study of blood T cells in healthy people across ages. Study-level results: Donor CMV status was unknown, possibly confounding expanded clonotype changes.

The sequence derives from a man younger than 35 in good health. The V gene is TRBV25-1, the J gene TRBJ1-6; 9 nucleotides match TRBD1. Sequenced material: blood. CDR3 nucleotides: TGTGCCAGCAGTGGGGGGGACAGGGTTCCTCGCACCCTCCACTTT. The encoded protein is CASSGGDRVPRTLHF.